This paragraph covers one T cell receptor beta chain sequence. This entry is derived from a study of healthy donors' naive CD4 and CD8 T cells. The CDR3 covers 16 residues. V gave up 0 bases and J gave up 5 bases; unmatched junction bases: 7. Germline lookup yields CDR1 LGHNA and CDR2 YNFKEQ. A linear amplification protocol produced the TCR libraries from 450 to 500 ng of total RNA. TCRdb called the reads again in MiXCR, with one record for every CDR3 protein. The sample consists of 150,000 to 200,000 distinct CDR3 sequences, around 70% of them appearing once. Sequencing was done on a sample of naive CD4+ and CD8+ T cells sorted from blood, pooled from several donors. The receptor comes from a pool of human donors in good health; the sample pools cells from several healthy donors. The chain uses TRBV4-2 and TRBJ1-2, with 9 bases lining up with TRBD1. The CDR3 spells CASSQDPPGQGYGYTF. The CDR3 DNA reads TGTGCCAGCAGCCAAGATCCACCGGGACAGGGTTATGGCTACACCTTC.